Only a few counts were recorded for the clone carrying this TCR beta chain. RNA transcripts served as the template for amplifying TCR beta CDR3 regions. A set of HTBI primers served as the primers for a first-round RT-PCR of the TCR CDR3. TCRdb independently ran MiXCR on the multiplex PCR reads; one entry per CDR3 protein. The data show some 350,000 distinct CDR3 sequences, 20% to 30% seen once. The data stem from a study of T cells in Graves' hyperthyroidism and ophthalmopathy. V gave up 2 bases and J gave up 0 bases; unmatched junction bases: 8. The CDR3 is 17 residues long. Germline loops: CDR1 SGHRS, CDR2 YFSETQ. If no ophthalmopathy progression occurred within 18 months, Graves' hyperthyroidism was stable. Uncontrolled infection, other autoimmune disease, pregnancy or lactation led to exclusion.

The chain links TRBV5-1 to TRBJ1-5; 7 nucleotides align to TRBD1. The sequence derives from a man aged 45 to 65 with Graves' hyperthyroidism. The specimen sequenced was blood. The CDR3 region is CASSLRTGEDSNQPQHF. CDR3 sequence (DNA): TGCGCCAGCAGCTTACGAACAGGGGAGGATAGCAATCAGCCCCAGCATTTT. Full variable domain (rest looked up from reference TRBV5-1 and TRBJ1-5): KAGVTQTPRYLIKTRGQQVTLSCSPISGHRSVSWYQQTPGQGLQFLFEYFSETQRNKGNFPGRFSGRQFSNSRSEMNVSTLELGDSALYLCASSLRTGEDSNQPQHFGDGTRLSIL.